This passage covers 15 T cell receptor beta chains from one sample sequenced in a study of cytomegalovirus exposure and HLA in healthy donors. PCR amplification relied on 60 Vbeta primers (plus 13 Jbeta primers). Produced via immunoSEQ multiplex PCR; TCRdb's table is partial and in-frame only. The table lists 150,000 or so clones, about 75% of them singletons. Sequencing was done on a sample of PBMCs. Source of these receptors: a female donor in good health and CMV-seronegative.

The V call is TRBV29-1, the J call TRBJ1-1; a weak D match, TRBD1 (5 bases). The CDR3 is made up of 15 amino acids. In germline, CDR1 is SQVTM, CDR2 ANQGSEA. V lost 4 bases, J lost 0 bases, and 15 bases lay in between. In nucleotides, the CDR3 is TGCAGCGTTGTCGCCAGGGCACGGGTGAACACTGAAGCTTTCTTT. It specifies CSVVARARVNTEAFF.

This clone was seen more than once but under ten times. V usage is TRBV30 and J usage is TRBJ1-1; 12 bases line up with TRBD1. CDR3 size: 16 residues. CDR1 and CDR2 (germline): GTSNPN, SVGIG (reference sequence). The V segment lost 0 bases and the J segment 1 base; nucleotides outside the gene matches: 3. CDR3 sequence (DNA): TGTGCCTGGAGTGTGGGGGACAGGGGGCAGAACACTGAAGCTTTCTTT. Protein product: CAWSVGDRGQNTEAFF.

This clone occurred once. The chain employs TRBV4-1 and TRBJ1-1; the match to TRBD1 covers 9 bases. Germline V gene lookup returns CDR1 MGHRA and CDR2 YSYEKL. The CDR3 spans 11 residues. Trimming at V came to 10 bases and at J to 8 bases, leaving 5 bases not matched to a gene. The CDR3 protein is CATPGQGEAFF. The CDR3 bases are TGCGCCACCCCCGGACAGGGGGAAGCTTTCTTT.

V is TRBV27 and J is TRBJ2-2; 12 bases line up with TRBD2. The CDR3 runs to 17 residues. Losses at the gene ends were 3 bases for V and 0 bases for J; bases not matched to a gene: 2. Per germline, CDR1 MNHEY and CDR2 SMNVEV (reference sequence). This CDR3 reads CASSFASGRANTGELFF. CDR3 coding DNA: TGTGCCAGCAGTTTTGCTAGCGGGAGGGCGAACACCGGGGAGCTGTTTTTT.

The chain carries TRBV5-1 and TRBJ1-4, with TRBD1 as a possible D gene (6 bases). This CDR3 is 15 amino acids long. V was trimmed by 4 bases and J by 6 bases, leaving 16 bases between them. CDR1 is SGHRS, CDR2 YFSETQ, per germline. As DNA, the CDR3 is TGCGCCAGCAGCATGGGGATGTCAGGGGATGAAAAACTGTTTTTT. It translates to CASSMGMSGDEKLFF.

Only one count was recorded for this clone. This sequence joins TRBV7-9 and TRBJ1-2; 9 positions agree with TRBD1. V dropped 4 bases and J dropped 8; count of bases not matched to a gene: 8. CDR3 length: 14 amino acids. CDR1 and CDR2 from the germline V gene are SEHNR and FQNEAQ (reference sequence). The CDR3 loop reads CASSSPGQGFGYTF. The CDR3 DNA sequence: TGTGCCAGCAGCTCGCCGGGACAGGGTTTCGGCTACACCTTC.

The chain recombines TRBV5-1 with TRBJ2-7, with 7 bases lining up with TRBD2. This CDR3 spans 15 amino acids. Germline V CDR1 and CDR2: SGHRS, YFSETQ. V lost 0 bases to trimming and J lost 6 bases; unmatched junction nucleotides: 9. The CDR3 nucleotides read TGCGCCAGCAGCTTGGATGGGGGGGGACCGCCCGAGCAGTACTTC. It translates to CASSLDGGGPPEQYF.

The rearrangement joins TRBV30 to TRBJ2-7; D is undetermined. V lost 0 bases and J lost 3, with 12 bases in between. CDR1 GTSNPN and CDR2 SVGIG come from the germline V gene (reference sequence). The CDR3 spans 14 residues. For the CDR3, the DNA is TGTGCCTGGAGTGTACGGCGGAAGGACTACGAGCAGTACTTC. Its protein product is CAWSVRRKDYEQYF. The full variable domain, with the rest looked up from reference TRBV30 and TRBJ2-7, is SQTIHQWPATLVQPVGSPLSLECTVEGTSNPNLYWYRQAAGRGLQLLFYSVGIGQISSEVPQNLSASRPQDRQFILSSKKLLLSDSGFYLCAWSVRRKDYEQYFGPGTRLTVT.

This clone was detected once. The V and J genes are TRBV29-1 and TRBJ2-2; D is uncertain. The V end lost 0 bases, the J end lost 0 bases, and 8 bases lay between the germline ends. Per the germline V gene, CDR1 is SQVTM and CDR2 is ANQGSEA. The CDR3 is 15 amino acids. The CDR3 here is CSVEETVTNTGELFF. The CDR3 DNA sequence: TGCAGCGTTGAAGAAACTGTAACGAACACCGGGGAGCTGTTTTTT.

The V gene is TRBV2, the J gene TRBJ2-1; a possible D gene is TRBD2 (6 bases). The CDR3 extends over 15 amino acids. Trimming left V 3 bases short and J 5 bases short, with 14 bases between. Germline CDR1 is SNHLY and CDR2 is FYNNEI. The CDR3 sequence is CASSEEGSRDNEQFF. CDR3 sequence (DNA): TGTGCCAGCAGTGAGGAGGGAAGTAGAGACAATGAGCAGTTCTTC.

This clone appeared a few times. V is TRBV6-5 and J is TRBJ2-1, with D perhaps matching TRBD1 (6 bases). Deletions cut 7 bases from V and 4 bases from J, with 11 bases between. This CDR3 spans 13 amino acids. The germline gives CDR1 MNHEY, CDR2 SVGAGI. The DNA of the CDR3 is TGTGCCAGCAAAAAACAGGGATACAATGAGCAGTTCTTC. It encodes CASKKQGYNEQFF.

The chain combines TRBV21-1 with TRBJ2-7; TRBD1, the table's D call, lacks a check against the DNA. TRBV21-1 is reported as a pseudogene. The CDR3 has 14 amino acids. DNA of the CDR3: TGTGCCGGCAGCGAAAGGGGGATTCGGTACGAGCAGTACTTC. Residues: CAGSERGIRYEQYF.

The rearrangement joins TRBV7-8 to TRBJ2-7; a possible D gene is TRBD1 (5 bases). Trimming cost V 2 bases and J 3 bases, with 20 bases left between them. This CDR3 region has 17 residues. CDR1 is SGHVS and CDR2 is FQNEAQ in the germline V gene. Here the CDR3 reads CASSLYKSSYRIYEQYF. The DNA of the CDR3 is TGTGCCAGCAGCTTATATAAAAGCTCGTACAGGATCTACGAGCAGTACTTC.

The genes are TRBV10-3 and TRBJ1-2; D gene unclear. The CDR3 consists of 14 residues. V lost 2 bases and J 3 bases, leaving 10 bases between the germline ends. Per germline, CDR1 ENHRY and CDR2 SYGVKD. The CDR3 sequence: CAISEEGPHYGYTF. The CDR3 DNA follows: TGTGCCATCAGTGAGGAGGGTCCCCACTATGGCTACACCTTC.

The chain links TRBV2 to TRBJ1-1; D perhaps matches TRBD1 (5 bases). The germline V gene encodes CDR1 SNHLY and CDR2 FYNNEI. The CDR3 loop spans 15 amino acids. With 6 bases removed from V and 4 bases from J, the gap between germline ends came to 18 bases. This CDR3 is CASSQTDMASTEAFF. The CDR3 DNA reads TGTGCCAGCAGCCAGACGGACATGGCTAGCACTGAAGCTTTCTTT. Combining the CDR3 with reference TRBV2 and TRBJ1-1 gives the whole variable domain EPEVTQTPSHQVTQMGQEVILRCVPISNHLYFYWYRQILGQKVEFLVSFYNNEISEKSEIFDDQFSVERPDGSNFTLKIRSTKLEDSAMYFCASSQTDMASTEAFFGQGTRLTVV.